The 20 T cell receptor beta chains listed next were all sequenced from one sample in a study of T cells in Graves' hyperthyroidism and ophthalmopathy. The source material, RNA transcripts, was used to amplify TCR beta CDR3 regions. First-round RT-PCR with HTBI primers amplified the TCR CDR3 region. TCRdb reprocessed the multiplex PCR reads with MiXCR, giving one entry per CDR3 protein. Of 550,000 to 700,000 distinct CDR3 sequences listed, about 15% are singletons. Sequenced sample: blood. The receptors originated from a woman between 40 and 55 years old with Graves' ophthalmopathy.

There are a few counts of this clonotype. V usage is TRBV18 and J usage is TRBJ1-3, with TRBD1 as a possible D gene (6 bases). This CDR3 contains 15 residues. In germline, CDR1 is KGHSH, CDR2 LQKENI. The V end lost 6 bases, the J end lost 5 bases, and 17 bases lay between the germline ends. CDR3 DNA: TGTGCCAGCTCTCCAGCGCCGGACAGCAGAAACACCATATATTTT. Residues: CASSPAPDSRNTIYF. The whole variable domain, remainder taken from reference TRBV18 and TRBJ1-3, is NAGVMQNPRHLVRRRGQEARLRCSPMKGHSHVYWYRQLPEEGLKFMVYLQKENIIDESGMPKERFSAEFPKEGPSILRIQQVVRGDSAAYFCASSPAPDSRNTIYFGEGSWLTVV.

Ten or more counts support this clonotype. The chain combines TRBV6-1 with TRBJ2-5; D remains ambiguous. The CDR3 has 13 residues. The germline V gene encodes CDR1 MNHNS and CDR2 SASEGT. V was trimmed by 9 bases and J by 7 bases, leaving 18 bases between them. CDR3 nucleotides: TGTGCCAGTCGATCGACCCTCAGTATGACCCAGTACTTC. Amino acid sequence: CASRSTLSMTQYF.

In its sample, this clonotype was seen many times. The chain couples TRBV20-1 to TRBJ2-7; weak D call: TRBD1 (5 bases). The V end was cut by 7 bases, the J end by 6 bases, with 16 bases between. Germline values: CDR1 DFQATT, CDR2 SNEGSKA (reference sequence). The CDR3 covers 12 residues. CDR3 region: CSVGRIHGEQYF. The CDR3 DNA reads TGCAGTGTGGGGCGGATTCATGGCGAGCAGTACTTC.

This clonotype was recorded many times. J is TRBJ1-1 and V is TRBV6-5; D gene ambiguous. Germline CDR1 and CDR2: MNHEY and SVGAGI. V was clipped by 4 bases and J by 0 bases, with 9 bases between them. The CDR3 is made up of 14 amino acids. The CDR3 spells CASSSEDMNTEAFF. The CDR3 DNA reads TGTGCCAGCAGTTCTGAGGATATGAACACTGAAGCTTTCTTT.

This clonotype was seen at least ten times. The chain is built from TRBV6-5 and TRBJ2-7; no definite D call. V lost 3 bases to trimming and J lost 6 bases, with 9 bases between them. Germline CDR1 reads MNHEY; CDR2 reads SVGAGI. CDR3 size: 12 residues. The chain's CDR3 is CASSYLYSEQYF. The DNA of the CDR3 is TGTGCCAGCAGTTATCTATACTCCGAGCAGTACTTC.

This clonotype was found many times. This chain connects TRBV6-2 or TRBV6-3 to TRBJ1-1; D remains unclear. Germline V CDR1 and CDR2: MNHEY, SVGEGT. The CDR3 runs to 12 residues. Between the trimmed V and J ends, which lost 3 bases and 7 bases, there was a span of 9 bases. CDR3 loop: CASSYGAREAFF. CDR3 DNA sequence: TGTGCCAGCAGTTATGGCGCCCGTGAAGCTTTCTTT.

CDR3 region: CASSHGQGGGNQPQHF. The CDR3 DNA is TGTGCCAGCAGCCATGGACAGGGAGGTGGCAATCAGCCCCAGCATTTT. V gene TRBV12-3 or TRBV12-4 combines with J gene TRBJ1-5, with 8 bases matching TRBD1. The CDR3 loop spans 16 amino acids. V was clipped by 6 bases and J by 2 bases; unmatched bases: 9.

This clonotype was seen ten or more times. The chain couples TRBV12-3 or TRBV12-4 to TRBJ1-1; TRBD1 matches 9 bases. The junction had 6 bases not matched to a gene; V was cut back by 6 bases and J by 4 bases. The CDR3 sequence is 14 residues long. This CDR3 is CASSKGQGSTEAFF. In DNA form, the CDR3 reads TGTGCCAGCAGCAAGGGACAGGGAAGCACTGAAGCTTTCTTT.

This clonotype occurred many times. The J gene is TRBJ1-2, the V gene TRBV6-1; TRBD1 agrees at 7 bases. Germline assignment: CDR1 MNHNS and CDR2 SASEGT. The CDR3 length is 15 residues. J lost 4 bases, V lost 5 bases, and 10 bases had no gene match. CDR3 sequence reads: CASSPPDRSRYGYTF. CDR3 DNA sequence: TGTGCCAGCAGTCCCCCGGACAGGTCTCGCTATGGCTACACCTTC.

This clonotype has more than one count but fewer than ten. Its ends do not fully match the called genes, so a read error is possible. The chain uses TRBV4-2 and TRBJ2-7; 11 bases fit TRBD1. Germline CDR1 is LGHNA and CDR2 is YNFKEQ. This CDR3 contains 15 residues. The CDR3: CASSPRTGGSNEQYF. CDR3 coding DNA: TGTGCCAGCAGCCCCCGGACAGGGGGCTCCAACGAGCAGTACTTC.

The rearrangement uses TRBV28 and TRBJ2-7, with 11 bases lining up with TRBD2. This CDR3 spans 16 amino acids. With V trimmed by 5 bases and J by 3 bases, 9 bases remained unmatched. Germline CDR1 MDHEN, CDR2 SYDVKM. The CDR3 region is CASSPAGTSGYYEQYF. The CDR3 DNA reads TGTGCCAGCAGTCCCGCTGGGACTAGCGGATACTACGAGCAGTACTTC.

Ten or more counts support this clonotype. The gene calls are TRBV20-1 and TRBJ2-7; the match to TRBD2 covers 11 bases. V was clipped by 4 bases and J by 6 bases; unmatched bases: 11. The CDR3 length is 15 residues. Germline assignment: CDR1 DFQATT and CDR2 SNEGSKA (reference sequence). The CDR3 region is CSAKDGDSGRVEQYF. The CDR3, as DNA: TGCAGTGCTAAAGATGGTGATAGCGGGAGGGTCGAGCAGTACTTC.

Many counts were recorded for this clonotype. The chain recombines TRBV13 with TRBJ2-7, with 9 bases aligning to TRBD1. The V segment lost 5 bases and the J segment 1 base; nucleotides outside the gene matches: 6. This CDR3 contains 15 residues. The germline V gene has CDR1 PRHDT and CDR2 FYEKMQ (reference sequence). CDR3 nucleotide sequence: TGTGCCAGCAGCCGGGGGACAGGGATGTCCTACGAGCAGTACTTC. Its protein product is CASSRGTGMSYEQYF.

This clonotype was picked up many times. The rearrangement joins TRBV28 to TRBJ2-5, with 8 bases matching TRBD1. J gave up 10 bases and V 5 bases, and 12 bases lay outside the gene matches. The V gene's germline CDR1 is MDHEN and CDR2 SYDVKM. The CDR3 runs to 14 residues. CDR3 DNA sequence: TGTGCCAGCAGTCCTCCCGGACAGGGTAGGGTCCAGTACTTC. This gives the protein CASSPPGQGRVQYF.

There are many counts of this clonotype. The V and J genes are TRBV12-3 or TRBV12-4 and TRBJ2-7; D is possibly TRBD1 (6 bases). The CDR3 is 16 amino acids. Trimming took off 1 base at V and 3 bases at J, with 16 bases between the two ends. CDR3 DNA: TGTGCCAGCAGTTTAGGACAGGCTGAGTTGGGCTACGAGCAGTACTTC. It codes for CASSLGQAELGYEQYF.

This clonotype has at least ten counts. This rearrangement joins TRBV2 to TRBJ2-7; D ambiguous. The germline V and J ends were trimmed by 7 bases and 1 base, with 14 bases remaining between them. CDR3 length: 14 residues. Germline CDR1 reads SNHLY; CDR2 reads FYNNEI. Here the CDR3 DNA reads TGTGCCAGCACGTCGTGGTCCGGATCCTACGAGCAGTACTTC. Translated, it gives CASTSWSGSYEQYF.

This clonotype was recorded many times. V usage is TRBV24-1 and J usage is TRBJ2-7; TRBD1 matches at 10 bases. The ends lost 6 bases at V and 2 bases at J; junction bases unmatched: 3. Germline loops: CDR1 KGHDR, CDR2 SFDVKD. The length of the CDR3 is 14 residues. The CDR3 loop is CATSLGQGAYEQYF. CDR3 DNA sequence: TGTGCCACCAGTCTCGGACAGGGGGCCTACGAGCAGTACTTC.

The chain combines TRBV30 with TRBJ1-2; possible D gene TRBD1, 5 bases. There are 12 residues in the CDR3. In germline, CDR1 is GTSNPN, CDR2 SVGIG (reference sequence). Trimming took 5 bases from V and 8 from J, leaving 15 bases between them. The CDR3 bases are TGTGCCTGGGGGACGAAGGGCGGCGGCTACACCTTC. Amino acid sequence: CAWGTKGGGYTF.

This clonotype was detected many times. This chain connects TRBV5-6 to TRBJ2-7; 8 positions match TRBD2. Germline CDR1 reads SGHDT; CDR2 reads YYEEEE. Germline trimming cut 4 bases from V and 7 bases from J; bases unmatched to any gene: 7. The length of the CDR3 is 13 residues. The CDR3 protein is CASSRGLAKEQYF. The CDR3 nucleotides are TGTGCCAGCAGCCGTGGACTAGCCAAGGAGCAGTACTTC. The variable domain in full, completed from reference TRBV5-6 and TRBJ2-7, reads DAGVTQSPTHLIKTRGQQVTLRCSPKSGHDTVSWYQQALGQGPQFIFQYYEEEERQRGNFPDRFSGHQFPNYSSELNVNALLLGDSALYLCASSRGLAKEQYFGPGTRLTVT.

A few counts support this clonotype. The V call is TRBV6-2 or TRBV6-3, the J call TRBJ2-7; D remains ambiguous. V gave up 0 bases and J gave up 9 bases, with 18 bases separating them. The CDR3 loop spans 15 amino acids. In germline, CDR1 is MNHEY, CDR2 SVGEGT. The CDR3 DNA is TGTGCCAGCAGTTACTCGTCGAGGAGTCCGTCGCGGCAGTACTTC. Translating it yields CASSYSSRSPSRQYF.